Shown below are 7 T cell receptor beta chains from a single sample sequenced in a study of blood T cells in healthy people across ages. A second roughly 6 to 11 cycle PCR used barcoded and J-beta primers. In TCRdb, the 5' RACE reads were re-called with MiXCR into one record per CDR3 protein. The sample carries 1.5 million to 2 million distinct CDR3 sequences, approximately 50% recorded once. The sequencing input was blood. The receptors shown here come from a woman aged 40 to 50 in good health.

A single count supports this clonotype. The chain joins TRBV5-1 to TRBJ2-5, with 10 positions matching TRBD2. Trimming took 4 bases from V and 7 from J; bases not matched to a gene: 10. The CDR3 spans 15 residues. Per the germline V gene, CDR1 is SGHRS and CDR2 is YFSETQ. This CDR3 is CASSPATSGVTTQYF. For the CDR3, the DNA is TGCGCCAGCAGCCCGGCTACTAGCGGGGTAACGACCCAGTACTTC.

Of note for this clonotype: This may be a read error, as it is one base from a much larger clone. The chain couples TRBV9 to TRBJ1-2, with 8 bases fitting TRBD1. Per germline, CDR1 SGDLS and CDR2 YYNGEE. V lost 3 bases to trimming and J lost 3 bases; unmatched junction nucleotides: 1. This CDR3 spans 13 amino acids. As DNA, the CDR3 is TGTGCCAGCAGCGGGACAGGGTACTATGGCTACACCTTC. Its translation: CASSGTGYYGYTF.

The chain combines TRBV4-1 with TRBJ1-1, with unresolved D. CDR1 MGHRA and CDR2 YSYEKL come from the germline V gene. V was shortened by 0 bases and J by 2 bases, with 13 bases between the two germline ends. There are 16 residues in the CDR3. This chain's CDR3 is CASSQERVGVNTEAFF. The CDR3 region has the DNA TGCGCCAGCAGCCAAGAAAGGGTTGGGGTCAACACTGAAGCTTTCTTT.

The table lists this clonotype with a few counts. The chain carries TRBV20-1 and TRBJ2-7, with TRBD2 as a possible D gene (6 bases). This CDR3 spans 15 amino acids. Trimming pared 5 bases from V and 3 bases from J, leaving 20 bases between. Germline V CDR1 and CDR2: DFQATT, SNEGSKA (reference sequence). The CDR3 DNA follows: TGCAGTGCTGCTGGGACTGCTTGGTCCTTCTACGAGCAGTACTTC. Translation: CSAAGTAWSFYEQYF.

The chain couples TRBV18 to TRBJ2-3; 10 bases match TRBD2. The CDR3 consists of 14 residues. V lost 5 bases, J lost 5 bases, and 4 bases stayed unmatched. Germline assignment: CDR1 KGHSH and CDR2 LQKENI. The CDR3 loop is CASSVSGREDTQYF. The CDR3 DNA reads TGTGCCAGCTCAGTGAGCGGGAGGGAAGATACGCAGTATTTT.

DNA for the CDR3: TGTGCCAGCAGTATTGAGGGGGCCACAGATACGCAGTATTTT. Amino acids: CASSIEGATDTQYF. The chain links TRBV12-3 or TRBV12-4 to TRBJ2-3, with TRBD1 identical over 7 bases. The CDR3 runs 14 residues. V trimming: 5 bases; J trimming: 2 bases; junction bases outside the gene matches: 4.

V gene TRBV3-1 combines with J gene TRBJ1-5; 7 bases fit TRBD1. CDR1 is LGHDT, CDR2 YNNKEL, per germline (reference sequence). With 6 bases clipped from V and 0 bases from J, the junction kept 5 bases outside the gene matches. The CDR3 totals 15 residues. CDR3 protein: CASSRSGGSNQPQHF. CDR3 DNA: TGTGCCAGCAGTCGATCAGGGGGTAGCAATCAGCCCCAGCATTTT.